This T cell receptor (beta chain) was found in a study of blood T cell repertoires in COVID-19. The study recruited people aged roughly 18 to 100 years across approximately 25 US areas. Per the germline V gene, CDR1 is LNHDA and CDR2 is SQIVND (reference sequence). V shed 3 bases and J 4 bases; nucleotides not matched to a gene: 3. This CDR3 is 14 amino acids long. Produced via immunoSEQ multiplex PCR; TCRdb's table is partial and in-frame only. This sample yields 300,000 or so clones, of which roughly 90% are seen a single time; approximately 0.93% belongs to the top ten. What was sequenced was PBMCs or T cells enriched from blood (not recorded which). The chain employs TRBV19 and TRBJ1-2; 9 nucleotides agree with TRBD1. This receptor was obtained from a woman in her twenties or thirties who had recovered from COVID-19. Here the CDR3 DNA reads TGTGCCAGTAGTATCGACAGGGGGACCTATGGCTACACCTTC. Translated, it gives CASSIDRGTYGYTF.